Presented here are 31 T cell receptor beta chains from one specimen sequenced in a study of patients and donors after allogeneic stem cell transplantation. Using its own MiXCR run on the RT-PCR reads, TCRdb lists one record per CDR3 protein. There are 160,000 or so distinct CDR3 sequences in the sample; about 24% occur only once, and roughly 26% lies in the top ten. The specimen sequenced was blood, either unsorted or a sorted T cell fraction (not recorded which). All receptors derive from a human donor who was either an allogeneic HSCT recipient or a stem cell or donor lymphocyte infusion donor (not recorded which). It is not recorded whose cells these are; they may come from a transplant donor.

This chain connects TRBV11-2 to TRBJ2-6; D not certain. The CDR3 has 17 amino acids. Germline V gives CDR1 SGHAT, CDR2 FQNNGV. The V gene lost 0 bases and the J gene lost 2 bases, with 11 bases spanning the gap. The CDR3 loop reads CASSLDSPPPGANVLTF. The CDR3 DNA reads TGTGCCAGCAGCTTAGACAGCCCACCTCCTGGGGCCAACGTCCTGACTTTC.

The chain joins TRBV7-6 to TRBJ2-1; the match to TRBD1 covers 7 bases. The CDR3 totals 16 residues. With V trimmed by 5 bases and J by 7 bases, 14 bases remained unmatched. Germline assignment: CDR1 SGHVS and CDR2 FNYEAQ. CDR3 region: CASSLRFRAGGNEQFF. The CDR3 DNA sequence: TGTGCCAGCAGCCTGCGGTTTCGGGCAGGGGGAAATGAGCAGTTCTTC.

This clonotype appeared a few times. The CDR3 bases are TGTGCCAGCAGCCCACATCGACAGAGTAAAGAGACCCAGTACTTC. Translated, it gives CASSPHRQSKETQYF. The chain joins TRBV11-1 to TRBJ2-5, with D tentatively TRBD1 (5 bases). From germline, CDR1 is SGHAT and CDR2 FQDESV (reference sequence). Trimming removed 5 bases at V and 3 bases at J, with 16 bases between. This CDR3 contains 15 residues.

The genes are TRBV2 and TRBJ2-7; D gene ambiguous. There are 12 residues in the CDR3. The germline V and J ends were trimmed by 7 bases and 0 bases, with 7 bases remaining between them. Germline V gene sequence: CDR1 SNHLY, CDR2 FYNNEI. The CDR3 bases are TGTGCCAGCAACCACGACTCCTACGAGCAGTACTTC. Protein product: CASNHDSYEQYF.

This clonotype has only a few counts. V is TRBV21-1 and J is TRBJ1-6; no DNA check was done on the table's D call, TRBD1. TRBV21-1 is a pseudogene. The CDR3 has 15 residues. Here the CDR3 reads CASRPGGDGNSPLHF. The CDR3 nucleotides are TGTGCCAGCAGGCCGGGTGGTGACGGAAATTCACCCCTCCACTTT.

This chain joins TRBV15 and TRBJ2-5; D remains ambiguous. The CDR3 length is 13 residues. CDR1 and CDR2 from the germline V gene are LNHNV and YYDKDF (reference sequence). V lost 1 base to trimming and J lost 4 bases, with 7 bases between them. CDR3 in amino acids: CATSRVGLETQYF. The CDR3 nucleotides read TGTGCCACCAGCAGAGTAGGCTTAGAGACCCAGTACTTC.

This clonotype occurred many times. The chain is built from TRBV12-3 or TRBV12-4 and TRBJ1-3, with a weak D call TRBD1 (6 bases). V was pared by 3 bases and J by 4 bases, with 16 bases between. The CDR3 contains 16 residues. DNA of the CDR3: TGTGCCAGCAGTTTTATCCGGGGGGCGCGAGGAAACACCATATATTTT. Its protein product is CASSFIRGARGNTIYF.

This chain uses TRBV12-3 or TRBV12-4 with TRBJ2-3; TRBD1 matches 10 bases. V was pared by 6 bases and J by 4 bases, with 13 bases of the junction left unmatched. The CDR3 is made up of 17 amino acids. The CDR3 reads CASSQDRGLMSADTQYF. The CDR3 nucleotides read TGTGCCAGCAGCCAAGACAGGGGGCTGATGAGTGCAGATACGCAGTATTTT.

In this sample, this clonotype turned up many times. This rearrangement joins TRBV20-1 to TRBJ1-2, with unresolved D. The CDR3 length is 14 residues. Germline V gives CDR1 DFQATT, CDR2 SNEGSKA (reference sequence). Between the trimmed V and J ends, which lost 0 bases and 11 bases, there was a span of 19 bases. Here the CDR3 DNA reads TGCAGTGCTAGAGACGCGTTGGCAATGGGTTCTTACACCTTC. As protein: CSARDALAMGSYTF.

This clonotype showed up many times. The rearrangement links TRBV5-1 to TRBJ1-2; 9 bases agree with TRBD1. After removal of 1 base from V and 4 bases from J, the junction contained 5 bases not matched to a gene. The CDR3 sequence is 15 residues long. Germline CDR1 reads SGHRS; CDR2 reads YFSETQ. DNA for the CDR3: TGCGCCAGCAGCTTGCTAACAGGGGGCGCCTATGGCTACACCTTC. Amino acids: CASSLLTGGAYGYTF. Full variable domain (rest looked up from reference TRBV5-1 and TRBJ1-2): KAGVTQTPRYLIKTRGQQVTLSCSPISGHRSVSWYQQTPGQGLQFLFEYFSETQRNKGNFPGRFSGRQFSNSRSEMNVSTLELGDSALYLCASSLLTGGAYGYTFGSGTRLTVV.

CDR3 protein: CASTWTKNTEAFF. CDR3 in DNA: TGTGCCAGCACTTGGACGAAGAACACTGAAGCTTTCTTT. The J gene is TRBJ1-1, the V gene TRBV7-2; D call uncertain. Trimming shortened V by 7 bases and J by 1 base, and 10 bases separated the two germline ends. Germline lookup yields CDR1 SGHTA and CDR2 FQGNSA. This CDR3 spans 13 amino acids.

This clonotype was counted between two and nine times. Here the CDR3 DNA reads TGCAGTGCTAGAGATACGGTCGCCAGCCTGAACACTGAAGCTTTCTTT. As protein: CSARDTVASLNTEAFF. V and J are TRBV20-1 and TRBJ1-1; D uncertain. The germline CDR1 and CDR2 sequences are DFQATT and SNEGSKA (reference sequence). Trimming pared 0 bases from V and 0 bases from J, leaving 14 bases between. The length of the CDR3 is 16 residues.

This clonotype was detected only a few times. The rearrangement uses TRBV11-2 and TRBJ1-2; unclear D gene. V gave up 4 bases and J gave up 4 bases, with 19 bases separating them. The CDR3 spans 16 residues. The germline CDR1 and CDR2 sequences are SGHAT and FQNNGV. The CDR3 protein is CASSSFAGSLSYGYTF. DNA for the CDR3: TGTGCCAGCAGCTCATTTGCGGGGAGCCTAAGCTATGGCTACACCTTC.

This clonotype was detected only a few times. The chain's CDR3 is CASSSQDSYNSPLHF. DNA of the CDR3: TGTGCCAGCAGCTCACAGGACTCCTATAATTCACCCCTCCACTTT. The V and J genes are TRBV7-2 and TRBJ1-6, with D tentatively TRBD1 (5 bases). The V gene's germline CDR1 is SGHTA and CDR2 FQGNSA. Trimming took 4 bases from V and 0 from J, leaving 7 bases between them. There are 15 residues in the CDR3.

This clonotype was observed once. The rearrangement joins TRBV5-5 to TRBJ2-7; TRBD2 aligns across 8 bases. The CDR3 contains 14 residues. Germline CDR1 and CDR2: SGHKS and YYEKEE (reference sequence). V lost 2 bases to trimming and J lost 3 bases; unmatched junction nucleotides: 4. The CDR3 sequence is CASSFQREIYEQYF. The CDR3 DNA follows: TGTGCCAGCAGCTTTCAGCGGGAGATCTACGAGCAGTACTTC. Full variable domain (remainder filled in from reference TRBV5-5 and TRBJ2-7): DAGVTQSPTHLIKTRGQQVTLRCSPISGHKSVSWYQQVLGQGPQFIFQYYEKEERGRGNFPDRFSARQFPNYSSELNVNALLLGDSALYLCASSFQREIYEQYFGPGTRLTVT.

This clonotype was detected a few times. CDR3 sequence reads: CASRPRFDIQYF. CDR3 coding DNA: TGTGCCAGCAGGCCCAGGTTTGACATTCAGTACTTC. V gene TRBV6-2 or TRBV6-3 combines with J gene TRBJ2-4; D not certain. The CDR3 contains 12 residues. The germline V gene has CDR1 MNHEY and CDR2 SVGEGT. The V end was cut by 6 bases, the J end by 8 bases, with 11 bases between.

The chain has TRBV7-6 and TRBJ2-4; 7 bases agree with TRBD1. J gave up 6 bases and V 3 bases, and 8 bases lay outside the gene matches. The germline CDR1 and CDR2 sequences are SGHVS and FNYEAQ. The CDR3 loop spans 15 amino acids. Written as DNA, the CDR3 is TGTGCCAGCAGCTTGGAGACAGGGATCGTAAACATTCAGTACTTC. Protein sequence: CASSLETGIVNIQYF.

The gene calls are TRBV7-6 and TRBJ2-3, with D possibly TRBD2 on 6 matching bases. V dropped 1 base and J dropped 2 bases, with 7 bases sitting between them. This CDR3 is built from 14 residues. Germline CDR1 is SGHVS and CDR2 is FNYEAQ. CDR3 loop: CASSLVAATDTQYF. Here the CDR3 DNA reads TGTGCCAGCAGCTTAGTAGCGGCCACAGATACGCAGTATTTT.

This clonotype was seen more than once but under ten times. J is TRBJ1-3 and V is TRBV27; D unclear. CDR3 length: 15 amino acids. Trimming pared 1 base from V and 0 bases from J, leaving 7 bases between. The germline V gene encodes CDR1 MNHEY and CDR2 SMNVEV (reference sequence). In DNA form, the CDR3 reads TGTGCCAGCAGTTTATATGGAGGCTCTGGAAACACCATATATTTT. This encodes CASSLYGGSGNTIYF.

The chain is built from TRBV6-6 and TRBJ1-3, with D unclear. Germline values: CDR1 MNHNY, CDR2 SVGAGI (reference sequence). CDR3 length: 14 amino acids. V was shortened by 3 bases and J by 2 bases, with 8 bases between the two germline ends. The CDR3 DNA reads TGTGCCAGCAGTTATGTGTCAGCTGGAAACACCATATATTTT. Translated, it gives CASSYVSAGNTIYF.

The V call is TRBV12-3 or TRBV12-4, the J call TRBJ2-7; D gene uncertain. The V and J ends lost 4 bases and 6 bases respectively, with 10 bases between them. The CDR3 length is 12 residues. The CDR3 protein is CASSSGLFEQYF. For the CDR3, the DNA is TGTGCCAGCAGTTCGGGCCTTTTCGAGCAGTACTTC.

V is TRBV20-1 and J is TRBJ2-3; D is possibly TRBD1 (5 bases). The CDR3 covers 13 residues. Trimming cost V 3 bases and J 1 base, with 8 bases left between them. From germline, CDR1 is DFQATT and CDR2 SNEGSKA (reference sequence). CDR3 bases: TGCAGTGCTAGGGAGACAGGCACAGATACGCAGTATTTT. Residues: CSARETGTDTQYF.

The rearrangement joins TRBV12-3 or TRBV12-4 to TRBJ2-3; 10 bases fit TRBD2. Unmatched junction bases numbered 7, after V lost 5 bases and J lost 8 bases. CDR3 length equals 14 residues. The CDR3 region is CASSQGLAESTQYF. Written as DNA, the CDR3 is TGTGCCAGCAGTCAAGGACTAGCGGAGAGTACGCAGTATTTT.

The V and J genes are TRBV12-3 or TRBV12-4 and TRBJ1-6, with 8 bases that match TRBD1. J lost 11 bases, V lost 6 bases, and 6 bases had no gene match. The CDR3 runs to 13 residues. CDR3 sequence: CASRTGEPAPLHF. The CDR3 coding sequence is TGTGCCAGCAGGACAGGGGAGCCGGCACCCCTCCACTTT.

This clonotype was counted between two and nine times. The chain carries TRBV25-1 and TRBJ1-2; possibly TRBD1 for D (6 bases). This CDR3 region has 15 residues. Trimming shortened V by 4 bases and J by 5 bases, and 17 bases separated the two germline ends. Germline values: CDR1 MGHDK, CDR2 SYGVNS. The DNA for the CDR3 is TGTGCCAGCAGTGCCACGGTGACAGGACCGTATGGCTACACCTTC. It yields the protein CASSATVTGPYGYTF.

The chain joins TRBV9 to TRBJ2-1, with 10 bases that match TRBD1. The CDR3 covers 18 residues. V lost 4 bases and J lost 4; bases outside the gene matches: 14. The germline V gene encodes CDR1 SGDLS and CDR2 YYNGEE. CDR3 in amino acids: CASSHRTGGEFFYNEQFF. CDR3 bases: TGTGCCAGCAGCCACCGGACAGGGGGGGAATTCTTTTACAATGAGCAGTTCTTC.

This clonotype was recorded a few times. The chain has TRBV10-3 and TRBJ2-7; TRBD1 aligns across 9 bases. CDR1 is ENHRY and CDR2 is SYGVKD in the germline V gene. This CDR3 comprises 15 residues. Trimming took 6 bases from V and 3 from J; bases not matched to a gene: 9. In nucleotides, the CDR3 is TGTGCCATCAGCTCCCCCGGGACAGGGAACTACGAGCAGTACTTC. Protein: CAISSPGTGNYEQYF.

The chain combines TRBV29-1 with TRBJ2-3; D is unresolved. CDR1 is SQVTM and CDR2 is ANQGSEA in the germline V gene. The CDR3 length is 13 residues. Trimming took off 1 base at V and 6 bases at J, with 11 bases between the two ends. Written as DNA, the CDR3 is TGCAGCGTTGAAGTACGATCGGACGATACGCAGTATTTT. It translates to CSVEVRSDDTQYF.

There are a few counts of this clonotype. The chain has TRBV14 and TRBJ1-4, with D perhaps matching TRBD1 (6 bases). Trimming removed 3 bases at V and 8 bases at J, with 13 bases between. This CDR3 contains 14 residues. Germline-derived CDR1 and CDR2 are SGHDN and FVKESK. CDR3 protein: CASSHRGIREKLFF. In DNA, the CDR3 is TGTGCCAGCAGCCACAGGGGAATACGGGAAAAACTGTTTTTT.

This clonotype appeared many times. J is TRBJ1-2 and V is TRBV6-5, with 10 bases aligning to TRBD1. The germline V gene has CDR1 MNHEY and CDR2 SVGAGI. This CDR3 has 15 residues. With 4 bases clipped from V and 6 bases from J, the junction kept 8 bases outside the gene matches. In nucleotides, the CDR3 is TGTGCCAGCAGTTTTTTCCGGGACAGGGGCGATGGCTACACCTTC. This encodes CASSFFRDRGDGYTF.

This clonotype has only a few counts. The CDR3 DNA follows: TGCGCCAGCAGCTCCGGACTTACCTACACAGATACGCAGTATTTT. Protein: CASSSGLTYTDTQYF. The rearrangement uses TRBV5-1 and TRBJ2-3, with a weak D call TRBD2 (5 bases). The CDR3 has 15 amino acids. Trimming left V 3 bases short and J 2 bases short, with 13 bases between. Per the germline V gene, CDR1 is SGHRS and CDR2 is YFSETQ.